These 15 T cell receptor beta chains came from one sample sequenced in a study of blood T cell repertoires in COVID-19. Repertoires were generated with immunoSEQ multiplex PCR, while TCRdb's copy carries only in-frame clones and drops some. The table lists about 100,000 clones, approximately 90% of them singletons. Material for sequencing was peripheral blood. The receptors were gathered from a man aged 45-65 years with acute or convalescent COVID-19.

The chain is built from TRBV6-5 and TRBJ1-2, with D maybe TRBD1 (5 bases). Trimming took 2 bases from V and 5 from J, leaving 12 bases between them. The CDR3 loop spans 14 amino acids. Germline V lookup: CDR1 MNHEY, CDR2 SVGAGI. CDR3 amino acids: CASSYAAGPYGYTF. The CDR3 DNA reads TGTGCCAGCAGTTACGCGGCAGGGCCGTATGGCTACACCTTC.

This clone showed up just once. The chain employs TRBV4-1 and TRBJ1-5; 9 positions agree with TRBD1. Unmatched junction bases numbered 10, after V lost 4 bases and J lost 6 bases. Looked up from germline, CDR1 is MGHRA and CDR2 is YSYEKL. The CDR3 runs to 16 residues. This CDR3 reads CASSLNTGGAVQPQHF. As DNA, the CDR3 is TGCGCCAGCAGCCTAAACACAGGGGGCGCAGTTCAGCCCCAGCATTTT.

The V call is TRBV24-1, the J call TRBJ1-2; 8 bases align to TRBD1. This CDR3 comprises 16 residues. In germline, CDR1 is KGHDR, CDR2 SFDVKD. The V and J ends lost 4 bases and 8 bases, in that order; junction bases with no gene match: 14. CDR3 DNA: TGTGCCACCAGTGACCGTACAGGGGGTAGCCTCTGGGGCTACACCTTC. Translated, it gives CATSDRTGGSLWGYTF.

This clone was counted once. V and J are TRBV28 and TRBJ1-4, with 7 bases lining up with TRBD1. The CDR3 is 13 residues long. The J segment lost 7 bases and the V segment lost 2 bases, leaving 1 base of the junction unmatched. Germline CDR1 is MDHEN and CDR2 is SYDVKM. The CDR3 loop is CASSLGQVEKLFF. DNA for the CDR3: TGTGCCAGCAGTTTAGGACAGGTTGAAAAACTGTTTTTT.

The chain recombines TRBV6-5 with TRBJ1-3; TRBD1 agrees at 7 bases. V dropped 7 bases and J dropped 6; count of bases not matched to a gene: 9. Germline CDR1 reads MNHEY; CDR2 reads SVGAGI. The CDR3 totals 14 residues. The CDR3 spells CASKPGQVANTIYF. In DNA, the CDR3 is TGTGCCAGCAAGCCTGGACAGGTTGCAAACACCATATATTTT.

The V and J genes are TRBV27 and TRBJ2-3; D uncertain. Germline V gene sequence: CDR1 MNHEY, CDR2 SMNVEV (reference sequence). V shed 5 bases and J shed 3 bases, with 15 bases lying between them. The CDR3 covers 15 residues. The DNA for the CDR3 is TGTGCCAGCAGTCCACTACGAGACCCGACAGATACGCAGTATTTT. Translating it yields CASSPLRDPTDTQYF.

This chain uses TRBV5-1 with TRBJ1-1; TRBD1 agrees at 9 bases. The germline V gene has CDR1 SGHRS and CDR2 YFSETQ. The CDR3 sequence is 16 residues long. With V trimmed by 0 bases and J by 0 bases, 3 bases remained unmatched. This CDR3 is CASSLATGGVNTEAFF. The CDR3 DNA is TGCGCCAGCAGCTTGGCGACAGGGGGGGTGAACACTGAAGCTTTCTTT.

The rearrangement joins TRBV5-5 to TRBJ2-2, with 9 bases fitting TRBD1. V was clipped by 4 bases and J by 7 bases; unmatched bases: 11. CDR1 and CDR2 from the germline V gene are SGHKS and YYEKEE (reference sequence). The CDR3 spans 16 residues. CDR3 sequence: CASSDSGTGLFGELFF. CDR3 in DNA: TGTGCCAGCAGCGACTCCGGGACAGGGTTATTCGGGGAGCTGTTTTTT.

The rearrangement links TRBV6-2 or TRBV6-3 to TRBJ2-6; weak D call: TRBD1 (5 bases). The CDR3 totals 16 residues. The V gene lost 5 bases and the J gene lost 2 bases, with 13 bases spanning the gap. Germline assignment: CDR1 MNHEY and CDR2 SVGEGT. The CDR3 sequence: CASSTNRITGANVLTF. Written as DNA, the CDR3 is TGTGCCAGCAGTACCAACAGGATCACTGGGGCCAACGTCCTGACTTTC.

The V call is TRBV28, the J call TRBJ2-1; 11 bases align to TRBD2. V trimming: 2 bases; J trimming: 6 bases; junction bases outside the gene matches: 6. Per the germline V gene, CDR1 is MDHEN and CDR2 is SYDVKM. The CDR3 is made up of 16 amino acids. The CDR3 region is CASSLEGSGGANEQFF. DNA for the CDR3: TGTGCCAGCAGTTTAGAAGGTAGCGGGGGGGCCAATGAGCAGTTCTTC.

The chain has TRBV19 and TRBJ1-1; 8 bases line up with TRBD1. J lost 4 bases, V lost 5 bases, and 9 bases had no gene match. Germline CDR1 is LNHDA and CDR2 is SQIVND (reference sequence). The CDR3 covers 15 residues. CDR3 sequence: CASSPPRGLGTEAFF. The CDR3 region has the DNA TGTGCCAGTAGTCCCCCCAGGGGGCTGGGCACTGAAGCTTTCTTT.

This clone was seen a single time. The V and J genes are TRBV2 and TRBJ1-3; no definite D call. Trimming left V 4 bases short and J 4 bases short, with 5 bases between. The V gene's germline CDR1 is SNHLY and CDR2 FYNNEI. This CDR3 has 12 amino acids. The CDR3 protein is CASSAQGNTIYF. DNA for the CDR3: TGTGCCAGCAGTGCACAGGGAAACACCATATATTTT.

This chain connects TRBV2 to TRBJ1-2; D remains ambiguous. CDR1 and CDR2 from the germline V gene are SNHLY and FYNNEI. Trimming left V 0 bases short and J 3 bases short, with 11 bases between. The CDR3 loop spans 15 amino acids. The CDR3 sequence is CASSEARQSHYGYTF. CDR3 nucleotide sequence: TGTGCCAGCAGTGAAGCGCGGCAGTCACACTATGGCTACACCTTC.

The V call is TRBV11-2, the J call TRBJ2-5; D is unresolved. Trimming left V 2 bases short and J 3 bases short, with 13 bases between. Germline V gene lookup returns CDR1 SGHAT and CDR2 FQNNGV. The CDR3 spans 15 residues. The CDR3 coding sequence is TGTGCCAGCAGCTTACACAGATTAAACAAAGAGACCCAGTACTTC. Translated, it gives CASSLHRLNKETQYF. The full variable domain, with the rest looked up from reference TRBV11-2 and TRBJ2-5, is EAGVAQSPRYKIIEKRQSVAFWCNPISGHATLYWYQQILGQGPKLLIQFQNNGVVDDSQLPKDRFSAERLKGVDSTLKIQPAKLEDSAVYLCASSLHRLNKETQYFGPGTRLLVL.

The V call is TRBV6-4, the J call TRBJ2-1, with 7 bases identical to TRBD2. Germline V gives CDR1 MRHNA, CDR2 SNTAGT. The CDR3 sequence is 15 residues long. The V segment lost 4 bases and the J segment 0 bases; nucleotides outside the gene matches: 3. CDR3 DNA: TGTGCCAGCAGTGTGGGCGGGGGCTCCTACAATGAGCAGTTCTTC. Protein sequence: CASSVGGGSYNEQFF.